Shown below are 17 T cell receptor beta chains from a single sample sequenced in a study of T cell responses to AZD1222 COVID-19 vaccine. Clones were sequenced by immunoSEQ multiplex PCR, and TCRdb holds only the in-frame ones, with some missing. The table shows 180,000 or so clones, with roughly 92% occurring only once. The material was peripheral blood, obtained on day 0 of AZD1222 vaccination. The source of these receptors is an adult in good health.

This chain links TRBV7-9 with TRBJ1-1, with D possibly matching TRBD1 (5 bases). Germline V gene data show CDR1 as SEHNR and CDR2 as FQNEAQ (reference sequence). There are 12 residues in the CDR3. Trimming took 5 bases from V and 9 from J, leaving 13 bases between them. CDR3 sequence reads: CASSLDTGKAFF. The CDR3 DNA is TGTGCCAGCAGCCTGGACACGGGGAAAGCTTTCTTT.

The sample holds one count of this clone. The V gene is TRBV25-1, the J gene TRBJ1-2; 7 bases are a match to TRBD1. CDR1 and CDR2 (germline): MGHDK, SYGVNS. V shed 3 bases, J shed 5 bases, and the junction held 12 bases outside the gene matches. There are 16 residues in the CDR3. CDR3 nucleotide sequence: TGTGCCAGCAGTGATTCCCCCCTGGGGACAGAGTATGGCTACACCTTC. Protein product: CASSDSPLGTEYGYTF.

A single count supports this clone. The chain employs TRBV7-2 and TRBJ1-6; D might be TRBD1 (6 bases). The CDR3 length is 14 residues. V was pared by 5 bases and J by 2 bases, with 7 bases between. The germline gives CDR1 SGHTA, CDR2 FQGNSA. The CDR3 DNA reads TGTGCCAGCAGCAGGGGGACCTATAATTCACCCCTCCACTTT. It is translated as CASSRGTYNSPLHF.

The chain joins TRBV12-3 or TRBV12-4 to TRBJ1-1; D not resolved. This CDR3 contains 12 residues. V lost 6 bases, J lost 3 bases, and 8 bases lay in between. CDR3 nucleotides: TGTGCCAGCAGGCTTTCTTACACTGAAGCTTTCTTT. Its translation is CASRLSYTEAFF.

The chain joins TRBV7-3 to TRBJ2-3; 9 bases are shared with TRBD1. The CDR3 length is 15 residues. Germline-derived CDR1 and CDR2 are SGHTA and FQGTGA. With V trimmed by 5 bases and J by 2 bases, 5 bases remained unmatched. The CDR3 nucleotides read TGTGCCAGCAGCAGAGGACAGGGGTACACAGATACGCAGTATTTT. Protein product: CASSRGQGYTDTQYF.

The chain employs TRBV29-1 and TRBJ1-1, with TRBD1 identical over 10 bases. The V and J ends lost 5 bases and 5 bases, in that order; junction bases with no gene match: 8. Germline V lookup: CDR1 SQVTM, CDR2 ANQGSEA. CDR3 length: 14 amino acids. The CDR3 here is CSVFLGQGVTEAFF. The CDR3 nucleotides are TGCAGCGTTTTCTTAGGACAGGGGGTGACTGAAGCTTTCTTT.

V is TRBV5-1 and J is TRBJ2-5; the match to TRBD1 covers 7 bases. This CDR3 spans 13 amino acids. The trim removed 2 bases at V and 3 bases at J, leaving 1 base unmatched. The germline V gene encodes CDR1 SGHRS and CDR2 YFSETQ. The CDR3 DNA is TGCGCCAGCAGCTTCGGGACAGAAGAGACCCAGTACTTC. Protein product: CASSFGTEETQYF.

In nucleotides, the CDR3 is TGTGCCTGCATGGAGAGAAAAGATACGCAGTATTTT. Its translation: CACMERKDTQYF. The chain carries TRBV30 and TRBJ2-3; D remains ambiguous. Between the trimmed V and J ends, which lost 6 bases and 5 bases, there was a span of 12 bases. The CDR3 is 12 residues long. Germline CDR1 reads GTSNPN; CDR2 reads SVGIG (reference sequence).

This chain connects TRBV5-1 to TRBJ2-7, with 7 bases identical to TRBD1. The germline CDR1 and CDR2 sequences are SGHRS and YFSETQ. J gave up 1 base and V 4 bases, and 5 bases lay outside the gene matches. This CDR3 is 14 amino acids long. This chain's CDR3 is CASSSHRGSYEQYF. CDR3 DNA: TGCGCCAGCAGCAGTCACAGGGGATCCTACGAGCAGTACTTC.

The gene calls are TRBV19 and TRBJ2-1; 7 bases are a match to TRBD2. Per the germline V gene, CDR1 is LNHDA and CDR2 is SQIVND (reference sequence). This CDR3 is 18 amino acids long. V gave up 1 base and J gave up 3 bases; unmatched junction bases: 12. CDR3 nucleotides: TGTGCCAGTAGTATAGGCCCCCCAAGCGGGATTGGCTACAATGAGCAGTTCTTC. Protein sequence: CASSIGPPSGIGYNEQFF.

V usage is TRBV9 and J usage is TRBJ1-4; possible D gene TRBD1, 5 bases. The CDR3 spans 14 residues. From germline, CDR1 is SGDLS and CDR2 YYNGEE. V lost 0 bases and J 4 bases, leaving 7 bases between the germline ends. The DNA for the CDR3 is TGTGCCAGCAGCGTAGGGGACCATAATGAAAAACTGTTTTTT. Protein sequence: CASSVGDHNEKLFF.

The rearrangement links TRBV4-2 to TRBJ2-2, with 12 bases lining up with TRBD2. The CDR3 loop spans 17 amino acids. CDR1 is LGHNA and CDR2 is YNFKEQ in the germline V gene. Germline trimming cut 3 bases from V and 1 base from J; bases unmatched to any gene: 3. Here the CDR3 reads CASSHGTSGLNTGELFF. In nucleotides, the CDR3 is TGTGCCAGCAGCCATGGGACTAGCGGGTTGAACACCGGGGAGCTGTTTTTT.

The rearrangement links TRBV5-6 to TRBJ1-3, with D tentatively TRBD1 (5 bases). V was trimmed by 4 bases and J by 0 bases, leaving 11 bases between them. Germline CDR1 is SGHDT and CDR2 is YYEEEE. This CDR3 has 15 residues. The CDR3 DNA reads as TGTGCCAGCAGCCCGGGACTGCTCTCTGGAAACACCATATATTTT. It encodes CASSPGLLSGNTIYF.

The J gene is TRBJ1-5, the V gene TRBV6-2 or TRBV6-3; 9 nucleotides match TRBD1. Looked up from germline, CDR1 is MNHEY and CDR2 is SVGEGT. The CDR3 is made up of 17 amino acids. With V trimmed by 4 bases and J by 3 bases, 10 bases remained unmatched. The CDR3 region is CASSSTNRGPFNQPQHF. CDR3 DNA: TGTGCCAGCAGTTCAACGAACAGGGGGCCCTTCAATCAGCCCCAGCATTTT.

J is TRBJ2-4 and V is TRBV12-3 or TRBV12-4; D gene ambiguous. The CDR3 spans 13 residues. V gave up 3 bases and J gave up 9 bases, with 12 bases separating them. The CDR3 sequence is CASSFAEETIQYF. CDR3 in DNA: TGTGCCAGCAGTTTCGCTGAGGAAACCATTCAGTACTTC.

V gene TRBV3-1 (or the pseudogene TRBV3-2) combines with J gene TRBJ1-3; D ambiguous. The germline gives CDR1 LGHDT, CDR2 YNNKEL (reference sequence). This CDR3 region has 13 residues. Deletions cut 3 bases from V and 2 bases from J, with 5 bases between. CDR3 DNA: TGTGCCAGCAGCCATAGGACTGGAAACACCATATATTTT. Protein: CASSHRTGNTIYF.

This chain joins TRBV6-1 and TRBJ1-1; D remains ambiguous. This CDR3 spans 13 amino acids. V lost 1 base and J 5 bases, leaving 8 bases between the germline ends. Germline V CDR1 and CDR2: MNHNS, SASEGT. The CDR3 DNA follows: TGTGCCAGCAGTGAAGTTTACGAAACTGAAGCTTTCTTT. It is translated as CASSEVYETEAFF.